Presented here are 26 T cell receptor beta chains from one specimen sequenced in a study of shared clonotypes between healthy human individuals. Assay: immunoSEQ multiplex PCR; the TCRdb copy retains only in-frame clones and omits some. The sample has about 2 million clones, roughly 95% seen once; the top ten hold 0.9% to 1.4%. Naivety among CD8 cells was defined by CD45RO negativity and positive CCR7 selection, thereby excluding terminally differentiated effector memory CD45RA+ cells. The material sequenced was naive CD8+ T cells sorted from blood. These receptors all come from a man in his late teens or twenties in good health.

This chain uses TRBV2 with TRBJ1-1; D is unclear. V was clipped by 6 bases and J by 10 bases, with 18 bases between them. The germline gives CDR1 SNHLY, CDR2 FYNNEI. CDR3 size: 13 residues. CDR3 protein: CASSVSNWAAAFF. DNA for the CDR3: TGTGCCAGCAGCGTCTCTAATTGGGCTGCAGCTTTCTTT. Full variable domain (remainder filled in from reference TRBV2 and TRBJ1-1): EPEVTQTPSHQVTQMGQEVILRCVPISNHLYFYWYRQILGQKVEFLVSFYNNEISEKSEIFDDQFSVERPDGSNFTLKIRSTKLEDSAMYFCASSVSNWAAAFFGQGTRLTVV.

The V and J genes are TRBV5-6 and TRBJ1-1; the D gene is possibly TRBD1 (5 bases). Germline V gene data show CDR1 as SGHDT and CDR2 as YYEEEE. V was pared by 4 bases and J by 5 bases, with 15 bases between. This CDR3 is built from 14 residues. CDR3 nucleotides: TGTGCCAGCAGCCCTTCGGGGGGGTGGACTGAAGCTTTCTTT. Amino acids: CASSPSGGWTEAFF.

As to this clone: This same CDR3 is encoded by further DNA sequences in the sample. The chain employs TRBV6-5 and TRBJ2-7, with TRBD2 as a possible D gene (7 bases). This CDR3 is built from 13 residues. CDR1 and CDR2 (germline): MNHEY, SVGAGI. Deletions cut 2 bases from V and 7 bases from J, with 12 bases between. The CDR3 nucleotides read TGTGCCAGCAGTTACGGGGGGGCTGGGGAGCAGTACTTC. Its translation: CASSYGGAGEQYF.

This clone appeared a few times. This chain joins TRBV28 and TRBJ2-7, with TRBD1 matching 8 bases. Germline CDR1 is MDHEN and CDR2 is SYDVKM. With 3 bases clipped from V and 2 bases from J, the junction kept 3 bases outside the gene matches. This CDR3 has 14 residues. For the CDR3, the DNA is TGTGCCAGCAGTTTCGGGACAGGACCCTACGAGCAGTACTTC. It specifies CASSFGTGPYEQYF.

This rearrangement joins TRBV7-2 to TRBJ2-7; D possibly matches TRBD1 or TRBD2 (5 bases each). The CDR3 sequence is 16 residues long. The V gene's germline CDR1 is SGHTA and CDR2 FQGNSA. The V end was cut by 0 bases, the J end by 1 base, with 13 bases between. Here the CDR3 reads CASSLALEGTSYEQYF. The CDR3 DNA reads TGTGCCAGCAGCTTAGCGCTCGAGGGGACGTCCTACGAGCAGTACTTC.

The chain uses TRBV7-8 and TRBJ2-7, with 15 nucleotides matching TRBD2. Germline V CDR1 and CDR2: SGHVS, FQNEAQ. CDR3 length equals 17 residues. J was trimmed by 2 bases and V by 4 bases; bases with no gene match: 6. The CDR3 DNA reads TGTGCCAGCAGCTCCGGACTAGCGGGGGGGTTCCCCTACGAGCAGTACTTC. It yields the protein CASSSGLAGGFPYEQYF.

The chain has TRBV28 and TRBJ2-5; D is possibly TRBD1 or TRBD2 (5 bases each). Germline CDR1 and CDR2: MDHEN and SYDVKM. The CDR3 loop spans 15 amino acids. V was trimmed by 7 bases and J by 5 bases, leaving 20 bases between them. DNA for the CDR3: TGTGCCAGCAAATTGGGACGGACGATGGGGGAGACCCAGTACTTC. Amino acids: CASKLGRTMGETQYF.

The rearrangement joins TRBV5-6 to TRBJ1-2; the match to TRBD1 covers 7 bases. Germline CDR1 and CDR2: SGHDT and YYEEEE. The CDR3 is 14 amino acids. The V gene end was trimmed by 4 bases and the J gene end by 7 bases; junction bases not matched to a gene: 10. CDR3 region: CASSPQEGAVGYTF. The CDR3 nucleotides are TGTGCCAGCAGCCCCCAGGAGGGGGCGGTTGGCTACACCTTC.

This chain links TRBV12-5 with TRBJ1-2; the match to TRBD1 covers 10 bases. The V and J ends lost 0 bases and 4 bases, in that order; junction bases with no gene match: 8. Germline-derived CDR1 and CDR2 are LGHNT and FRNRAP. The CDR3 length is 17 residues. The CDR3 loop is CASGLVPGQGFLYGYTF. In DNA form, the CDR3 reads TGTGCTAGTGGTTTGGTCCCGGGACAGGGGTTCCTCTATGGCTACACCTTC.

The V call is TRBV9, the J call TRBJ2-2, with 8 positions matching TRBD1. Trimming cost V 4 bases and J 6 bases; bases outside gene matches: 8. Germline CDR1 is SGDLS and CDR2 is YYNGEE. This CDR3 has 15 residues. The CDR3 coding sequence is TGTGCCAGCAGCCACGGACAGGGCGTAGCCGGGGAGCTGTTTTTT. Its translation is CASSHGQGVAGELFF.

J is TRBJ2-7 and V is TRBV2; TRBD1 might be the D (6 bases). Germline-derived CDR1 and CDR2 are SNHLY and FYNNEI. This CDR3 is 14 amino acids long. Trimming cost V 6 bases and J 4 bases, with 16 bases left between them. DNA of the CDR3: TGTGCCAGCAGCCTCAGGGGTCCCGGATACGAGCAGTACTTC. Translated, it gives CASSLRGPGYEQYF.

The chain recombines TRBV5-1 with TRBJ2-7, with D perhaps TRBD1 or TRBD2 (5 bases each). Trimming shortened V by 4 bases and J by 4 bases, and 21 bases separated the two germline ends. From germline, CDR1 is SGHRS and CDR2 YFSETQ. The CDR3 extends over 16 amino acids. The CDR3 reads CASSPNRDPLGYEQYF. Here the CDR3 DNA reads TGCGCCAGCAGCCCGAACCGGGACCCCCTGGGTTACGAGCAGTACTTC.

This clone occurred once. The V call is TRBV27, the J call TRBJ1-5; perhaps TRBD1 as D (5 bases). The CDR3 contains 15 residues. CDR1 is MNHEY, CDR2 SMNVEV, per germline (reference sequence). Trimming shortened V by 6 bases and J by 4 bases, and 16 bases separated the two germline ends. The CDR3 DNA reads TGTGCCAGCAGCGTCGGGGGAGTTGGAAATCAGCCCCAGCATTTT. Protein product: CASSVGGVGNQPQHF.

The V and J genes are TRBV2 and TRBJ2-1; 13 bases match TRBD2. V lost 9 bases to trimming and J lost 7 bases; unmatched junction nucleotides: 9. Germline V gene lookup returns CDR1 SNHLY and CDR2 FYNNEI. This CDR3 comprises 15 residues. DNA for the CDR3: TGTGCCAGTCTCATACTAGCGGGAGGGCAAAATGAGCAGTTCTTC. This codes for CASLILAGGQNEQFF.

The chain recombines TRBV27 with TRBJ1-2; possible D gene TRBD1, 5 bases. CDR1 and CDR2 from the germline V gene are MNHEY and SMNVEV (reference sequence). CDR3 length: 13 residues. Deletions cut 8 bases from V and 8 bases from J, with 18 bases between. The chain's CDR3 is CASSAERDGGYTF. CDR3 in DNA: TGTGCCAGCTCCGCCGAGCGGGACGGCGGCTACACCTTC.

The chain combines TRBV27 with TRBJ2-1, with D uncertain. The CDR3 runs to 14 residues. V was cut by 6 bases and J by 6 bases, with 15 bases left in between. Looked up from germline, CDR1 is MNHEY and CDR2 is SMNVEV (reference sequence). The CDR3 DNA follows: TGTGCCAGCAGGCCTGGCGGCCGACTCAATGAGCAGTTCTTC. Translating it yields CASRPGGRLNEQFF.

V usage is TRBV4-3 and J usage is TRBJ1-1; the D gene is possibly TRBD1 (5 bases). Germline CDR1 and CDR2: LGHNA and YSLEER. Trimming took off 0 bases at V and 0 bases at J, with 14 bases between the two ends. CDR3 length: 17 amino acids. The CDR3 reads CASSQDLDTAMNTEAFF. In DNA form, the CDR3 reads TGCGCCAGCAGCCAAGATCTGGACACAGCTATGAACACTGAAGCTTTCTTT.

The chain combines TRBV6-5 with TRBJ1-5, with D hard to call. V was trimmed by 6 bases and J by 0 bases, leaving 12 bases between them. This CDR3 spans 15 amino acids. Germline V lookup: CDR1 MNHEY, CDR2 SVGAGI. The CDR3 nucleotides read TGTGCCAGCAGCCCCAACACCTTTAGCAATCAGCCCCAGCATTTT. Protein product: CASSPNTFSNQPQHF.

The V call is TRBV6-5, the J call TRBJ1-1; D is perhaps TRBD1 (5 bases). The CDR3 is 14 amino acids. V lost 2 bases, J lost 5 bases, and 12 bases lay in between. Germline CDR1 and CDR2: MNHEY and SVGAGI. In nucleotides, the CDR3 is TGTGCCAGCAGTTACGAGGGGTTTCTGACTGAAGCTTTCTTT. This codes for CASSYEGFLTEAFF.

The chain joins TRBV7-3 to TRBJ2-7; D gene ambiguous. V was cut by 4 bases and J by 2 bases, with 15 bases left in between. Germline CDR1 is SGHTA and CDR2 is FQGTGA. CDR3 length: 15 residues. Written as DNA, the CDR3 is TGTGCCAGCAGCTCGAGCCCTGGTCCAGCCTACGAGCAGTACTTC. Its protein product is CASSSSPGPAYEQYF.

This rearrangement joins TRBV25-1 to TRBJ2-5, with D possibly matching TRBD2 (5 bases). The CDR3 loop spans 12 amino acids. V was trimmed by 6 bases and J by 3 bases, leaving 8 bases between them. Germline CDR1 reads MGHDK; CDR2 reads SYGVNS. The CDR3 reads CASRDFEETQYF. The CDR3 DNA sequence: TGTGCCAGCAGGGACTTTGAAGAGACCCAGTACTTC.

The chain carries TRBV6-5 and TRBJ2-7; 11 positions agree with TRBD2. J gave up 4 bases and V 9 bases, and 11 bases lay outside the gene matches. This CDR3 has 15 residues. Germline assignment: CDR1 MNHEY and CDR2 SVGAGI. The CDR3 spells CASYSGTSGIYEQYF. Here the CDR3 DNA reads TGTGCCAGTTACTCCGGGACTAGCGGCATATACGAGCAGTACTTC.

About this clone: The same CDR3 also results from other DNA sequences found in this sample. The chain links TRBV9 to TRBJ2-5; the match to TRBD2 covers 7 bases. This CDR3 is 14 amino acids long. V lost 3 bases to trimming and J lost 1 base; unmatched junction nucleotides: 3. Germline CDR1 SGDLS, CDR2 YYNGEE. CDR3 DNA sequence: TGTGCCAGCAGCGCGGGGACTATCCAAGAGACCCAGTACTTC. It translates to CASSAGTIQETQYF.

For this clone: The identical CDR3 is also encoded by other nucleotide sequences in the sample. The V call is TRBV9, the J call TRBJ2-1; 7 positions match TRBD1. In germline, CDR1 is SGDLS, CDR2 YYNGEE. This CDR3 comprises 14 residues. J lost 7 bases, V lost 0 bases, and 4 bases had no gene match. In DNA form, the CDR3 reads TGTGCCAGCAGCGTAGGAGCAGGGGGTAATGAGCAGTTCTTC. Translation: CASSVGAGGNEQFF.

V usage is TRBV5-1 and J usage is TRBJ2-3; perhaps TRBD2 as D (6 bases). The ends were cut back, 0 bases at V and 6 bases at J, with 14 bases in the middle. The CDR3 runs 15 residues. Germline lookup yields CDR1 SGHRS and CDR2 YFSETQ. CDR3 residues: CASSLGDFPGDTQYF. CDR3 DNA sequence: TGCGCCAGCAGCTTGGGGGACTTCCCCGGGGATACGCAGTATTTT.

The J gene is TRBJ2-7, the V gene TRBV7-9; 9 bases line up with TRBD1. With V trimmed by 6 bases and J by 4 bases, 10 bases remained unmatched. There are 15 residues in the CDR3. The germline gives CDR1 SEHNR, CDR2 FQNEAQ (reference sequence). This CDR3 reads CASSSGQGPRYEQYF. CDR3 nucleotides: TGTGCCAGCAGTTCTGGACAGGGGCCAAGGTACGAGCAGTACTTC.